This paragraph covers one T cell receptor beta chain sequence. The CDR3 has 17 amino acids. V shed 7 bases and J shed 0 bases, with 21 bases lying between them. Germline V CDR1 and CDR2: SGHRS, YFSETQ. The data originate from a study of shared clonotypes between healthy human individuals. The study ran the assay at deep level. Sequencing used immunoSEQ multiplex PCR; TCRdb keeps in-frame clones, though not all of them. This table has over a million clones, roughly 96% appearing once. Sequencing was done on a sample of naive CD4+ T cells sorted from blood. Documented subset: CD45RA+ positively selected. This sequence joins TRBV5-1 and TRBJ2-3; a possible D gene is TRBD2 (5 bases). This sequence was found in a man between 25 and 39 years old in good health. The CDR3 loop reads CASSPHVGVSSTDTQYF. CDR3 in DNA: TGCGCCAGCTCGCCACATGTCGGGGTCTCAAGCACAGATACGCAGTATTTT.